The present entry profiles one TCR beta chain with its context. Its cognate antigen has yet to be identified. No base qualities exist here, and no much larger clone lies one base off it. To sequence the TCRbeta CDR3 region, genomic DNA was isolated from the sorted cells. The immunoSEQ Assay was used to sequence the TCRbeta CDR3 regions. TCRdb provides this immuneACCESS table in a form limited to in-frame rearrangements. Some clones are lacking; in checked studies, under half of them reflect an unresolved V gene, and why the rest are absent is not known. In all, the sample holds roughly 73,000 clones, and 85% to 90% of those were seen once. The top ten clones comprise about 2.2% of the sample. This sample was taken from a study of OX40 agonist ivuxolimab in advanced cancers. At the level of the whole study: Ivuxolimab was a fully human IgG2 agonistic monoclonal antibody targeting the costimulatory receptor OX40 (CD134). Intravenous ivuxolimab was administered to patients every 2 weeks at six dose levels: 0.01, 0.1, 0.3, 1.5, 3 and 10 mg/kg. Among the roughly 52 dose-escalation patients, around 19 had hepatocellular carcinoma, roughly 15 melanoma, 9 renal cell carcinoma and 9 head and neck cancer. In the dose-escalation cohort, 82.7% of patients were male, and the mean age was around 60 years with a range of about 20 to 79. Patients were allowed to have had prior anti-PD-1, anti-PD-L1 or anti-CTLA-4 therapy, and approximately 43% of the dose-escalation patients had previously received checkpoint inhibitors. Partial responses were achieved by three dose-escalation patients, of whom one had hepatocellular carcinoma and two had cutaneous melanoma. The purpose of peripheral TCRbeta sequencing was to test whether ivuxolimab changed TCR sequence diversity and led to clonal T-cell expansion. The paper describes the monotherapy dose-escalation part (N of about 55 patients) of the phase I trial of ivuxolimab. General findings and caveats noted by the study authors: In the 0.1-3.0 mg/kg groups, partial responders had among the lowest normalized peripheral clonal expansion, particularly in CD8+ T cells. Low levels of normalized T-cell clonal expansion were also shown by some nonresponding patients. The antigen specificity of the clonally expanded peripheral T cells was not determined. After ivuxolimab, CD8+ T cells had more expanded clones than CD4+ T cells on average. Clonal expansion of both CD4+ and CD8+ blood T cells was observed from baseline to week 6 at doses 0.1 to 3.0 mg/kg.

V drops 2 bases and J drops 4 bases, leaving 14 bases in between. CDR3 length: 15 amino acids, cysteine to phenylalanine. The sequence is cut down to CDR3 DNA, 45 bases in frame from base 1. Reading the germline V gene gives CDR1 MDHEN and CDR2 SYDVKM. Patients with a history of autoimmune disease or receiving systemic immunosuppression were excluded from the trial. Peripheral blood for TCR sequencing was collected from all dose cohorts at baseline, on cycle 4 day 1, and on cycle 7 day 1. The samples were taken from a phase I, first-in-human, multicenter, open-label dose-escalation trial of ivuxolimab. Adults with locally advanced or metastatic head and neck squamous cell, hepatocellular, melanoma or renal cell carcinoma were enrolled in the trial. Before TCR sequencing, CD4+ and CD8+ T cells were separately sorted from peripheral blood.

The sequenced sample was CD4+ or CD8+ T cells sorted from blood, obtained in a trial of the OX40 agonist ivuxolimab. The sequence joins TRBV28 to TRBJ1-2, with no reliable assignment of the D segment. The TCR originated in an adult with an advanced solid tumor such as melanoma, head and neck, liver or kidney cancer. The CDR3 here reads CASSLPGQAPYGYTF. The nucleotide sequence reads TGTGCCAGCAGTTTACCCGGGCAGGCGCCCTATGGCTACACCTTC.